These 11 T cell receptor beta chains share one sample of origin, sequenced in a study of blood T cells in healthy people across ages. Combining a sample-barcoded 5' primer with a J-beta primer mix, a second PCR ran for about 7 to 11 cycles. In TCRdb, the 5' RACE reads were re-called with MiXCR into one record per CDR3 protein. The sample yields some 930,000 distinct CDR3 sequences, about 27% seen once. The same specimen was also included in a second study, on T cells of mothers and their children.

Sequencing was carried out using blood. Receptor source: a woman aged 35 to 49 in good health.

This chain connects TRBV20-1 to TRBJ1-5; D is possibly TRBD1 (5 bases). The CDR3 is made up of 19 amino acids. The germline gives CDR1 DFQATT, CDR2 SNEGSKA (reference sequence). The V end was cut by 0 bases, the J end by 2 bases, with 23 bases between. The CDR3 protein is CSARDQGQGGYSGNQPQHF. CDR3 DNA: TGCAGTGCTAGAGATCAGGGCCAGGGCGGATATTCGGGCAATCAGCCCCAGCATTTT.

The chain recombines TRBV29-1 with TRBJ1-1, with a weak D call TRBD1 (6 bases). The CDR3 has 11 amino acids. V shed 5 bases and J shed 10 bases, with 14 bases lying between them. Germline values: CDR1 SQVTM, CDR2 ANQGSEA. This chain's CDR3 is CSVWGGAGAFF. CDR3 DNA sequence: TGCAGCGTTTGGGGGGGCGCGGGAGCTTTCTTT.

This clonotype was observed a handful of times. The V call is TRBV20-1, the J call TRBJ2-1, with 9 bases matching TRBD2. CDR1 and CDR2 (germline): DFQATT, SNEGSKA (reference sequence). The CDR3 length is 14 residues. With 3 bases clipped from V and 6 bases from J, the junction kept 6 bases outside the gene matches. CDR3 amino acids: CSASQAGGGNEQFF. The CDR3, as DNA: TGCAGTGCTAGCCAAGCGGGGGGAGGCAATGAGCAGTTCTTC.

In its sample, this clonotype was seen many times. V and J are TRBV20-1 and TRBJ2-7, with 11 bases lining up with TRBD2. The CDR3 covers 18 residues. V dropped 0 bases and J dropped 3; count of bases not matched to a gene: 13. CDR1 is DFQATT and CDR2 is SNEGSKA in the germline V gene (reference sequence). This CDR3 reads CSAREPTSGDLTGYEQYF. The CDR3 DNA reads as TGCAGTGCTAGAGAACCGACTAGCGGGGACCTAACTGGCTACGAGCAGTACTTC.

The CDR3 DNA follows: TGTGCCAGCAAGACATATAGCAATCAGCCCCAGCATTTT. This sequence encodes CASKTYSNQPQHF. V gene TRBV2 combines with J gene TRBJ1-5; D is ambiguous. This CDR3 spans 13 amino acids. Germline V gene sequence: CDR1 SNHLY, CDR2 FYNNEI. With 7 bases removed from V and 0 bases from J, the gap between germline ends came to 7 bases.

This clonotype was recorded at least ten times. The chain couples TRBV10-3 to TRBJ2-7, with TRBD1 as a possible D gene (5 bases). The CDR3 spans 13 residues. V lost 3 bases and J 3 bases, leaving 9 bases between the germline ends. CDR1 ENHRY and CDR2 SYGVKD come from the germline V gene. CDR3 in DNA: TGTGCCATCAGTGATGCGCAGGGCTACGAGCAGTACTTC. It translates to CAISDAQGYEQYF.

This clonotype showed up many times. The rearrangement joins TRBV7-2 to TRBJ2-3; maybe TRBD1 (6 bases). Germline-derived CDR1 and CDR2 are SGHTA and FQGNSA. The CDR3 length is 13 residues. Deletions cut 6 bases from V and 2 bases from J, with 9 bases between. The CDR3 nucleotides are TGTGCCAGCAGTAGGGGGTCCACAGATACGCAGTATTTT. Protein sequence: CASSRGSTDTQYF.

The chain employs TRBV5-1 and TRBJ2-5; possible D gene TRBD2, 6 bases. V was clipped by 4 bases and J by 1 base, with 11 bases between them. The CDR3 contains 14 residues. Germline CDR1 is SGHRS and CDR2 is YFSETQ. The CDR3 DNA follows: TGCGCCAGCAGCGGACGGGACTTCCAAGAGACCCAGTACTTC. As protein: CASSGRDFQETQYF.

The chain combines TRBV4-1 with TRBJ2-1; 11 nucleotides match TRBD1. V dropped 6 bases and J dropped 6; count of bases not matched to a gene: 7. From germline, CDR1 is MGHRA and CDR2 YSYEKL. The CDR3 extends over 15 amino acids. CDR3 in amino acids: CASRNPGTGGNEQFF. CDR3 bases: TGCGCCAGCAGAAATCCCGGGACAGGGGGCAATGAGCAGTTCTTC.

There are many counts of this clonotype. The chain couples TRBV7-2 to TRBJ2-7; unclear D gene. The CDR3 consists of 15 residues. Germline CDR1 reads SGHTA; CDR2 reads FQGNSA. With 5 bases removed from V and 0 bases from J, the gap between germline ends came to 14 bases. This CDR3 reads CASSPGQPSSYEQYF. The CDR3 nucleotides are TGTGCCAGCAGCCCCGGCCAGCCCAGCTCCTACGAGCAGTACTTC.

This clonotype was seen many times. The chain combines TRBV6-5 with TRBJ2-1; tentatively, D is TRBD2 (5 bases). The CDR3 consists of 16 residues. V was shortened by 6 bases and J by 4 bases, with 19 bases between the two germline ends. Germline V CDR1 and CDR2: MNHEY, SVGAGI. CDR3: CASSGGTSSQYNEQFF. For the CDR3, the DNA is TGTGCCAGCAGCGGAGGTACGAGCAGTCAGTACAATGAGCAGTTCTTC.